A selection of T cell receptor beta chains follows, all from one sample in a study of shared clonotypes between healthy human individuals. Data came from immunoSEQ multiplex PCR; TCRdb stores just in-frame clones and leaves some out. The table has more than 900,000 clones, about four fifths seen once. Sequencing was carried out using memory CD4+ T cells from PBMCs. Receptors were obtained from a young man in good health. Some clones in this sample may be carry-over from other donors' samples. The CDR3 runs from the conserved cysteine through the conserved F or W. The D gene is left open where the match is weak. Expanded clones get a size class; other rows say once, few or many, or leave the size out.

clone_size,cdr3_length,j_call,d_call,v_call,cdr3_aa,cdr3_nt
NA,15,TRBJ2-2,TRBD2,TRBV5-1,CASSTSGRDTGELFF,TGCGCCAGCTCCACTAGCGGGAGGGACACCGGGGAGCTGTTTTTT
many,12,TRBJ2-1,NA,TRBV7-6,CATSLRGNEQFF,TGTGCCACCTCCCTAAGGGGCAATGAGCAGTTCTTC
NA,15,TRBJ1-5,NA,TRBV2,CASSESPVVGQPQHF,TGTGCCAGCAGTGAATCGCCGGTAGTTGGTCAGCCCCAGCATTTT
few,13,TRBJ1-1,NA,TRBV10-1,CASSVSRDTEAFF,TGCGCCAGCAGTGTTTCCAGGGACACTGAAGCTTTCTTT
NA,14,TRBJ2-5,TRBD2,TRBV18,CASSPPGLGETQYF,TGTGCCAGCTCACCACCGGGACTAGGAGAGACCCAGTACTTC
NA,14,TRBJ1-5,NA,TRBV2,CASSDSGLFQPQHF,TGTGCCAGCAGTGACTCAGGGTTGTTTCAGCCCCAGCATTTT
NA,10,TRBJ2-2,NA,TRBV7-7,CASAAGELFF,TGTGCCAGCGCGGCCGGGGAGCTGTTTTTT
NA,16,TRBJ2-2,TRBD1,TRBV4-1,CASSHRQGYNTGELFF,TGCGCCAGCAGCCATCGACAGGGGTACAACACCGGGGAGCTGTTTTTT
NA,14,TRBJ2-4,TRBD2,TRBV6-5,CASSAPGGKNIQYF,TGTGCCAGCAGTGCCCCGGGGGGTAAAAACATTCAGTACTTC
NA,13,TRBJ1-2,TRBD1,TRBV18,CASSPNGQGGYTF,TGTGCCAGCTCACCCAACGGACAGGGAGGCTACACCTTC
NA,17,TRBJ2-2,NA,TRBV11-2,CASSLGAPRLGTGELFF,TGTGCCAGCAGCTTAGGGGCCCCGCGGCTAGGCACCGGGGAGCTGTTTTTT
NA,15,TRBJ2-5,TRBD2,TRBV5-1,CASSFVAGTQETQYF,TGCGCCAGCAGCTTCGTAGCGGGAACTCAAGAGACCCAGTACTTC
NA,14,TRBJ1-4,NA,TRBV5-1,CASSPQGSSEKLFF,TGCGCCAGCAGCCCACAGGGTTCGTCTGAAAAACTGTTTTTT
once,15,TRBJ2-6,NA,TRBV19,CASSFGFPGANVLTF,TGTGCCAGTAGTTTCGGGTTTCCTGGGGCCAACGTCCTGACTTTC
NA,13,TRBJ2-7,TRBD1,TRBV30,CAWVGQGAGEQYF,TGTGCCTGGGTGGGGCAGGGGGCAGGGGAGCAGTACTTC
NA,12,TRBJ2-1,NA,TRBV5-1,CASSLGPQEQFF,TGCGCCAGCAGCTTGGGGCCCCAGGAGCAGTTCTTC
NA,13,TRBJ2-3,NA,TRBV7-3,CASSSVMADTQYF,TGTGCCAGCAGCTCTGTTATGGCGGATACGCAGTATTTT
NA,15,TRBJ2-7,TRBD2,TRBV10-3,CAIRTGTSLIYEQYF,TGTGCCATCAGAACCGGGACTAGCCTGATCTACGAGCAGTACTTC
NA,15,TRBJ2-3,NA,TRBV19,CATALTARTTDTQYF,TGTGCCACCGCCCTGACAGCCAGGACCACAGATACGCAGTATTTT
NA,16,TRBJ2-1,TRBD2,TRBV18,CASSPAAGGSYNEQFF,TGTGCCAGCTCACCAGCAGCGGGAGGATCCTACAATGAGCAGTTCTTC
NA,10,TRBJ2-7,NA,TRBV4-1,CASSQHSRYF,TGCGCCAGCAGCCAACACTCGCGGTACTTC
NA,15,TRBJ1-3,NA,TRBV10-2,CASSESEGSGNTIYF,TGCGCCAGCAGTGAGTCAGAGGGCTCTGGAAACACCATATATTTT
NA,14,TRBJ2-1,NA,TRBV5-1,CASSSRLLLHEQFF,TGCGCCAGCAGCTCAAGACTACTCCTACATGAGCAGTTCTTC
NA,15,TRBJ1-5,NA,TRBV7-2,CASSWGDGYNQPQHF,TGTGCCAGCAGCTGGGGGGATGGATACAATCAGCCCCAGCATTTT
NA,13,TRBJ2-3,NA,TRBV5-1,CASSLAAADTQYF,TGCGCCAGCAGCTTGGCCGCAGCAGATACGCAGTATTTT
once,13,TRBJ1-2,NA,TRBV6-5,CASRIQGTYGYTF,TGTGCCAGCAGGATCCAGGGCACCTATGGCTACACCTTC
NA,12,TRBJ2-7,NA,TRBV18,CASSPYPYEQYF,TGTGCCAGCTCACCCTATCCCTACGAGCAGTACTTC
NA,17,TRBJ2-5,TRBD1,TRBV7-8,CASSLGTGAQMRETQYF,TGTGCCAGCAGCTTAGGGACAGGGGCGCAGATGCGGGAGACCCAGTACTTC
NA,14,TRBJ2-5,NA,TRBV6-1,CASSGPRGQETQYF,TGTGCCAGCAGTGGGCCCCGGGGCCAGGAGACCCAGTACTTC
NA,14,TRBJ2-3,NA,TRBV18,CASSPRTDADTQYF,TGTGCCAGCTCACCAAGGACCGACGCAGATACGCAGTATTTT
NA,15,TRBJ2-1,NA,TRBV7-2,CASSLITGVGNEQFF,TGTGCCAGCAGCTTAATAACGGGAGTAGGGAATGAGCAGTTCTTC
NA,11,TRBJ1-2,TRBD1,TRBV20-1,CSASRGRGYTF,TGCAGTGCCAGCAGGGGGCGGGGCTACACCTTC
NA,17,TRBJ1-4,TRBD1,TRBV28,CASTQGDRSATNEKLFF,TGTGCCAGCACCCAAGGGGACAGGAGTGCAACTAATGAAAAACTGTTTTTT
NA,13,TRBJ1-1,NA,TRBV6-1,CATAQGADTEAFF,TGTGCCACCGCCCAGGGCGCCGACACTGAAGCTTTCTTT
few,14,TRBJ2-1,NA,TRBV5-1,CASSFSGVFNEQFF,TGCGCCAGCAGCTTTAGCGGAGTATTCAATGAGCAGTTCTTC